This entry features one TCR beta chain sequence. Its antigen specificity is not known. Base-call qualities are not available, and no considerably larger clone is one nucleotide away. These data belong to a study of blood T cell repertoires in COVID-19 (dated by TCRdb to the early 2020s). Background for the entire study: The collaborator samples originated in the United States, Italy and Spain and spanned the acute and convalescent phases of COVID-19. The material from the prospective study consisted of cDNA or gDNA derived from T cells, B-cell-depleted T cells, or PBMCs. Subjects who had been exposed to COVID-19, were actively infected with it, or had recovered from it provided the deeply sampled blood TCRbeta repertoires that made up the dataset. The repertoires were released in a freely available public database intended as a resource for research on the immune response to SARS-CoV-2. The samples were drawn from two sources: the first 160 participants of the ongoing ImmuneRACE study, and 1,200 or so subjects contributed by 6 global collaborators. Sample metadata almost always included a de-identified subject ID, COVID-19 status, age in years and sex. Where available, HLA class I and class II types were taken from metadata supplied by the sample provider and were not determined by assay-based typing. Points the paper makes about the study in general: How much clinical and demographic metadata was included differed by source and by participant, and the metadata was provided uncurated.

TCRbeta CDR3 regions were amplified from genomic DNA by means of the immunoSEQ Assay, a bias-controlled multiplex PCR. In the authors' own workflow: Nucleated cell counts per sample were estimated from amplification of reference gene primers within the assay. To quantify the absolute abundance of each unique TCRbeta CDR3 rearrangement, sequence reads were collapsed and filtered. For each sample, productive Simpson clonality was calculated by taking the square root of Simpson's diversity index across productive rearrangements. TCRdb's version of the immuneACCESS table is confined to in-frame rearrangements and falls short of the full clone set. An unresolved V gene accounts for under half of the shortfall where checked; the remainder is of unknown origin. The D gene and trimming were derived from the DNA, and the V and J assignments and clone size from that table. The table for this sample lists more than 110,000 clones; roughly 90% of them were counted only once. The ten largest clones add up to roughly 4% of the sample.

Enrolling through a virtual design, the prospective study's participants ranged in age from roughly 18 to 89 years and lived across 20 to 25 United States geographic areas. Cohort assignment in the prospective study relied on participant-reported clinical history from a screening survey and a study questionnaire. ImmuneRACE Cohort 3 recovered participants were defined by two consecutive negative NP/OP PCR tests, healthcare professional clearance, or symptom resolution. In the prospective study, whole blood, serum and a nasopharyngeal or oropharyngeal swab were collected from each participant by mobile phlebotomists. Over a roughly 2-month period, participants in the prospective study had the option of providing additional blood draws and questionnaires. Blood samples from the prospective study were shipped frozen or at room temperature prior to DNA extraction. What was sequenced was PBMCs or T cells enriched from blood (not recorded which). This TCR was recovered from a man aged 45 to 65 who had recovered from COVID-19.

The nucleotide sequence is given as TGTGCCAGCACCGCAGGGTGGAATTCACCCCTCCACTTT. Its protein product is CASTAGWNSPLHF. In this chain, TRBV7-9 is recombined with TRBJ1-6, with TRBD1 perhaps the D gene, on 5 matching bases. V is clipped by 7 bases and J by 7 bases, and the sequence between their germline boundaries is 11 bases long. Taken from cysteine to phenylalanine, the CDR3 has 13 residues. The entry retains the CDR3 DNA only, 39 bases that are in frame from base 1. As encoded in the germline V gene (reference sequence), CDR1 is SEHNR while CDR2 is FQNEAQ.